Below are 13 T cell receptor beta chains sequenced from a single sample in a study of type 1 regulatory T cells. Antigens for these TCRs are unknown. Each CDR3 protein gets one entry after TCRdb re-called the reads with MiXCR. The repertoire consists of roughly 62,000 distinct CDR3 sequences, with approximately 60% occurring once and the leading ten covering about 2%. The sample consisted of cultured non-Tr1 T cells, either the whole culture or a sorted T cell fraction (not recorded which). The origin of the receptors is a human donor in good health.

The gene calls are TRBV20-1 and TRBJ2-3; 12 bases match TRBD1. J gave up 6 bases and V 6 bases, and 13 bases lay outside the gene matches. This CDR3 spans 16 amino acids. Germline V lookup: CDR1 DFQATT, CDR2 SNEGSKA (reference sequence). The CDR3 is CSARGGTGGQADTQYF. The CDR3 DNA reads TGCAGTGCGAGGGGGGGGACAGGGGGCCAAGCCGATACGCAGTATTTT.

This clonotype was counted many times. V usage is TRBV18 and J usage is TRBJ2-5; the D is unclear. Between the trimmed V and J ends, which lost 3 bases and 5 bases, there was a span of 19 bases. The CDR3 totals 16 residues. Germline V lookup: CDR1 KGHSH, CDR2 LQKENI. CDR3 sequence (DNA): TGTGCCAGCTCACCTCTCAACACAGTGTTTTTGGAGACCCAGTACTTC. Its protein product is CASSPLNTVFLETQYF.

This clonotype has just one count. This chain joins TRBV7-9 and TRBJ1-2, with 7 bases matching TRBD1. CDR1 and CDR2 from the germline V gene are SEHNR and FQNEAQ (reference sequence). The V gene end was trimmed by 5 bases and the J gene end by 9 bases; junction bases not matched to a gene: 12. The CDR3 is made up of 14 amino acids. In DNA, the CDR3 is TGTGCCAGCAGCCCACCGGGACAGAAGGACAGCTACACCTTC. Translated: CASSPPGQKDSYTF.

The chain couples TRBV12-3 or TRBV12-4 to TRBJ1-2; 8 nucleotides match TRBD1. CDR3 size: 15 residues. V shed 2 bases, J shed 5 bases, and the junction held 7 bases outside the gene matches. The CDR3 loop is CASSLLGTGPYGYTF. DNA for the CDR3: TGTGCCAGCAGTTTATTGGGGACAGGCCCGTATGGCTACACCTTC.

This clonotype showed up just a few times. The chain recombines TRBV5-1 with TRBJ2-2, with D unclear. Germline V gene lookup returns CDR1 SGHRS and CDR2 YFSETQ. CDR3 length: 16 residues. The V end was cut by 4 bases, the J end by 1 base, with 14 bases between. In DNA, the CDR3 is TGCGCCAGCAGCCATCGGTCAAATCTGAACACCGGGGAGCTGTTTTTT. Protein: CASSHRSNLNTGELFF.

The chain joins TRBV29-1 to TRBJ2-7; TRBD1 agrees at 8 bases. The CDR3 is 12 residues long. V lost 4 bases and J lost 6; bases outside the gene matches: 5. Germline V gene sequence: CDR1 SQVTM, CDR2 ANQGSEA. The CDR3 sequence: CSVGARGREQYF. The CDR3 region has the DNA TGCAGCGTTGGAGCCAGGGGGCGCGAGCAGTACTTC.

This clonotype was picked up a small number of times. The rearrangement links TRBV20-1 to TRBJ2-1; 11 bases agree with TRBD2. CDR1 DFQATT and CDR2 SNEGSKA come from the germline V gene (reference sequence). The CDR3 runs 15 residues. V was clipped by 1 base and J by 7 bases; unmatched bases: 6. CDR3 DNA sequence: TGCAGTGCTAGAGTTGTAGCGGGAGGGTGGAATGAGCAGTTCTTC. This sequence encodes CSARVVAGGWNEQFF.

V is TRBV4-1 and J is TRBJ2-1; 16 bases fit TRBD2. Germline values: CDR1 MGHRA, CDR2 YSYEKL. This CDR3 is built from 18 residues. J was trimmed by 9 bases and V by 0 bases; bases with no gene match: 8. The CDR3 DNA reads as TGCGCCAGCAGCCAAGAGGTGTGGGGGACTAGCGGGAGGGGTGAGCAGTTCTTC. Translation: CASSQEVWGTSGRGEQFF.

This clonotype showed up just once. The rearrangement links TRBV10-3 to TRBJ2-5; 8 nucleotides agree with TRBD2. Germline CDR1 ENHRY, CDR2 SYGVKD. Trimming took 10 bases from V and 3 from J; bases not matched to a gene: 4. This CDR3 has 12 residues. CDR3 region: CATEGLEETQYF. CDR3 DNA: TGTGCCACCGAGGGACTAGAAGAGACCCAGTACTTC.

The rearrangement links TRBV7-9 to TRBJ2-7; D ambiguous. Germline CDR1 reads SEHNR; CDR2 reads FQNEAQ (reference sequence). The CDR3 has 13 amino acids. With 5 bases removed from V and 0 bases from J, the gap between germline ends came to 8 bases. CDR3 coding DNA: TGTGCCAGCAGCAGGCCTCCCTCCTACGAGCAGTACTTC. It is translated as CASSRPPSYEQYF.

The chain couples TRBV7-3 to TRBJ2-5; D may be TRBD1 (6 bases). CDR1 and CDR2 from the germline V gene are SGHTA and FQGTGA. This CDR3 is built from 15 residues. The V and J ends lost 3 bases and 2 bases respectively, with 13 bases between them. DNA for the CDR3: TGTGCCAGCAGCTTTAGGGGACAACCTCAAGAGACCCAGTACTTC. It encodes CASSFRGQPQETQYF.

This chain uses TRBV20-1 with TRBJ2-1; 8 positions match TRBD2. CDR3 length: 16 amino acids. Germline CDR1 and CDR2: DFQATT and SNEGSKA (reference sequence). With V trimmed by 4 bases and J by 3 bases, 11 bases remained unmatched. As DNA, the CDR3 is TGCAGTGCTACCCCGCGGGGCGGGAGGAACTACAATGAGCAGTTCTTC. Residues: CSATPRGGRNYNEQFF.

The chain links TRBV6-5 to TRBJ2-3, with D hard to call. The CDR3 extends over 14 amino acids. Trimming shortened V by 10 bases and J by 4 bases, and 18 bases separated the two germline ends. Germline CDR1 and CDR2: MNHEY and SVGAGI. CDR3 residues: CATKVGMLADTQYF. CDR3 DNA: TGTGCCACCAAGGTGGGGATGCTGGCAGATACGCAGTATTTT.